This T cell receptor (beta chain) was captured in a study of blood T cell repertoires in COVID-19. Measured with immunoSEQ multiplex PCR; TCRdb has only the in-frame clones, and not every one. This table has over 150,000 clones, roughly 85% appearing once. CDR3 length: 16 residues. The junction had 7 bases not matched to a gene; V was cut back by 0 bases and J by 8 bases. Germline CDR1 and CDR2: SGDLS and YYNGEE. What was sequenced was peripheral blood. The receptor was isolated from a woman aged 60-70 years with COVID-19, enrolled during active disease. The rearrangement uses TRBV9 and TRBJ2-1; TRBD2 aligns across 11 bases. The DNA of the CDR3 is TGTGCCAGCAGCGTAGTAACTAGCGGGGGCGGGCATGAGCAGTTCTTC. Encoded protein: CASSVVTSGGGHEQFF.